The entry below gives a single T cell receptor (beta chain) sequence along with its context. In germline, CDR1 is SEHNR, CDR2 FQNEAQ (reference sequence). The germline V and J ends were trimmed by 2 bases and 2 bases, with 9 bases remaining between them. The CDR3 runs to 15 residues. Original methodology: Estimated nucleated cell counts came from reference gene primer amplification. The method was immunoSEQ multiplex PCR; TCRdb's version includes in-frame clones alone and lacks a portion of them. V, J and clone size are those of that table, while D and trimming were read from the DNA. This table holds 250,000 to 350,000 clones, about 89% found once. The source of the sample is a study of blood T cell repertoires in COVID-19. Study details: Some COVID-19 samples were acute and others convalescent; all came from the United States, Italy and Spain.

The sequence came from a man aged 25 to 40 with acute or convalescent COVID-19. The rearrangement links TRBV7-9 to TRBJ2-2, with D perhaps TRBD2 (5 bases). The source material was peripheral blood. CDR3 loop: CASSLRPGNTGELFF. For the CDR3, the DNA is TGTGCCAGCAGCTTAAGGCCGGGAAACACCGGGGAGCTGTTTTTT.